One T cell receptor (beta chain) is described in this entry. The antigen remains unidentified. Germline V gene data show CDR1 as SNHLY and CDR2 as FYNNEI. The CDR3 sequence is 18 residues long. The junction had 15 bases not matched to a gene; V was cut back by 7 bases and J by 1 base. This sample was taken from a study of cytomegalovirus exposure and HLA in healthy donors. The wider study: Around 83% of around 390 genotyped donors fell in the Caucasian-associated ancestry cluster.

The PCR contained 60 Vbeta and 13 Jbeta primers. The protocol was immunoSEQ multiplex PCR, while the TCRdb copy is restricted to in-frame clones and leaves out a portion. In the table there are roughly 110,000 clones, 82% of which are singletons. General study findings and limits: Researchers reported in a later analysis that common viral pathogens appeared linked to several top clusters. Previously analyzed data showed that most TCR beta V segments were productive at a frequency of about 90% or about 30%. The study designated 150 or so TCR beta chains cytomegalovirus-associated.

The sample consisted of PBMCs. The clonotype originates from a man aged 25-40 years in good health and CMV-seropositive. The V call is TRBV2, the J call TRBJ1-2, with 10 bases lining up with TRBD1. The CDR3 loop is CASTRKGGTGVGNYGYTF. The CDR3 DNA follows: TGTGCCAGCACGCGAAAGGGCGGGACAGGGGTTGGTAACTATGGCTACACCTTC. The whole variable domain, filled in from reference TRBV2 and TRBJ1-2, reads EPEVTQTPSHQVTQMGQEVILRCVPISNHLYFYWYRQILGQKVEFLVSFYNNEISEKSEIFDDQFSVERPDGSNFTLKIRSTKLEDSAMYFCASTRKGGTGVGNYGYTFGSGTRLTVV.